These T cell receptor beta chains were read from a single sample in a study of blood T cell repertoires in COVID-19. The assay was immunoSEQ multiplex PCR, and TCRdb's table has in-frame clones only and misses some. The sample yields some 9,800 clones, roughly nine tenths seen once. The sequenced sample was peripheral blood. The source of these receptors is a man aged 55 to 70 with acute or convalescent COVID-19. The CDR3 runs from the conserved cysteine through the conserved F or W. Fields, in order: D gene, CDR3 length, J gene, clone size, V gene, CDR3 DNA, CDR3 protein. A D gene is named only where the DNA matches it firmly. Some rows have no size entry. The others give once, few or many, or a class for an expanded clone.

D gene: NA; CDR3 length: 16; J gene: TRBJ1-1; clone size: once; V gene: TRBV7-2; CDR3 DNA: TGTGCCAGCAGCCCCAGCCTTGGGGCCTTTAGTACTGAAGCTTTCTTT; CDR3 protein: CASSPSLGAFSTEAFF
D gene: NA; CDR3 length: 14; J gene: TRBJ1-6; clone size: NA; V gene: TRBV27; CDR3 DNA: TGTGCCAGCAGTTTACTCAACAGGGATTCACCCCTCCACTTT; CDR3 protein: CASSLLNRDSPLHF
D gene: NA; CDR3 length: 14; J gene: TRBJ1-3; clone size: once; V gene: TRBV2; CDR3 DNA: TGTGCCAGCAGGATCAGGGGCTCTGGAAACACCATATATTTT; CDR3 protein: CASRIRGSGNTIYF
D gene: TRBD1; CDR3 length: 15; J gene: TRBJ2-1; clone size: once; V gene: TRBV7-2; CDR3 DNA: TGTGCCACCCGGCCTGACAGGGGGCTTTACAATGAGCAGTTCTTC; CDR3 protein: CATRPDRGLYNEQFF
D gene: NA; CDR3 length: 12; J gene: TRBJ1-2; clone size: NA; V gene: TRBV2; CDR3 DNA: TGTGCCAGCAGACAGGGTTCCTATGGCTACACCTTC; CDR3 protein: CASRQGSYGYTF
D gene: NA; CDR3 length: 16; J gene: TRBJ2-6; clone size: NA; V gene: TRBV5-1; CDR3 DNA: TGCGCCAGCAGCTTGGCCTTAGGGGCTGGGGCCAACGTCCTGACTTTC; CDR3 protein: CASSLALGAGANVLTF
D gene: TRBD2; CDR3 length: 17; J gene: TRBJ2-5; clone size: NA; V gene: TRBV5-1; CDR3 DNA: TGCGCCAGCAGCCCGGGACTAGCGGGAGATCGATCTGAGACCCAGTACTTC; CDR3 protein: CASSPGLAGDRSETQYF
D gene: TRBD2; CDR3 length: 14; J gene: TRBJ2-3; clone size: NA; V gene: TRBV11-2; CDR3 DNA: TGTGCCAGCAGCGGGACTAGCGGGGGGGATACGCAGTATTTT; CDR3 protein: CASSGTSGGDTQYF
D gene: TRBD2; CDR3 length: 15; J gene: TRBJ2-3; clone size: NA; V gene: TRBV6-2/TRBV6-3; CDR3 DNA: TGTGCCAGCAGTTTGGACGGGGGGGCAATAGATACGCAGTATTTT; CDR3 protein: CASSLDGGAIDTQYF
D gene: TRBD1; CDR3 length: 15; J gene: TRBJ2-1; clone size: NA; V gene: TRBV18; CDR3 DNA: TGTGCCAGCTCACTCGGGACAGTCTCCTACAATGAGCAGTTCTTC; CDR3 protein: CASSLGTVSYNEQFF
D gene: TRBD1; CDR3 length: 15; J gene: TRBJ2-2; clone size: NA; V gene: TRBV6-5; CDR3 DNA: TGTGCCAGCAGTCTAGACAGGGGACGACCCGGGGAGCTGTTTTTT; CDR3 protein: CASSLDRGRPGELFF
D gene: NA; CDR3 length: 14; J gene: TRBJ2-7; clone size: once; V gene: TRBV5-6; CDR3 DNA: TGTGCCAGCAGCTTTAGTCTAGAACTCCACGAGCAGTACTTC; CDR3 protein: CASSFSLELHEQYF
D gene: NA; CDR3 length: 15; J gene: TRBJ1-1; clone size: NA; V gene: TRBV5-1; CDR3 DNA: TGCGCCAGCAGCTTGGACAGGAATGGGCACACTGAAGCTTTCTTT; CDR3 protein: CASSLDRNGHTEAFF
D gene: NA; CDR3 length: 13; J gene: TRBJ2-2; clone size: NA; V gene: TRBV12-3/TRBV12-4; CDR3 DNA: TGTGCCAGCAGTTCCAGGTCCGCCGGGGAGCTGTTTTTT; CDR3 protein: CASSSRSAGELFF
D gene: NA; CDR3 length: 12; J gene: TRBJ1-1; clone size: NA; V gene: TRBV2; CDR3 DNA: TGTGCCAGCAGGGACAGAGGGACTGAAGCTTTCTTT; CDR3 protein: CASRDRGTEAFF